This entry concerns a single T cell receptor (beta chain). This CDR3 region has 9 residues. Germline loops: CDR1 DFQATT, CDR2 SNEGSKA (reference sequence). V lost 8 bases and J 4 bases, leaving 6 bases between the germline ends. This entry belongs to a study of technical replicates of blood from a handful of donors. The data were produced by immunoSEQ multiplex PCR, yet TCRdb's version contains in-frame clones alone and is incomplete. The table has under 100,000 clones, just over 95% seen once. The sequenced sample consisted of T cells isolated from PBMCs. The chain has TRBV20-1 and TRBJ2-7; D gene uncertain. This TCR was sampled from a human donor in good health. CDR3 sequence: CSSHYEQYF. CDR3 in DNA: TGCAGTTCACATTACGAGCAGTACTTC.